This T cell receptor beta chain was sequenced during a study of cytomegalovirus exposure and HLA in healthy donors. Profiling relied on immunoSEQ multiplex PCR, and the TCRdb table lists in-frame clones only, not all of them. There are some 160,000 clones in the sample; 88% occur only once, and under 3% lies in the top ten. Notes on the study in general: Listed as cytomegalovirus-associated were approximately 160 TCR beta chains.

V shed 5 bases and J 9 bases; nucleotides not matched to a gene: 11. The germline CDR1 and CDR2 sequences are MDHEN and SYDVKM. CDR3 length: 15 amino acids. A remark on this clone: Its target is not known.

The sample taken for sequencing was PBMCs. This chain connects TRBV28 to TRBJ2-1; TRBD2 matches 9 bases. This TCR was recovered from a man aged 18 to 29 in good health and CMV-seronegative. The CDR3 is CASSPPLAGAGEQFF. CDR3 nucleotides: TGTGCCAGCAGTCCCCCGTTAGCGGGAGCGGGTGAGCAGTTCTTC.